The 18 T cell receptor beta chains in this list originate from one sample, sequenced in a study of T cells in women clearing cervical HPV infection. Method: immunoSEQ multiplex PCR; TCRdb's copy keeps in-frame clones and lacks some. The sample table sets out around 19,000 clones. Sequenced: blood buffy coat. All receptors come from a woman aged 18 to 75 with a cervical HPV16 infection that either progressed to CIN3+ or cleared (not recorded which).

This clone is labeled medium-sized (0.01 to 0.1%) based on frequency. Read sequence stops 3 residues before the CDR3 end, and the germline J gene provides the missing end. This rearrangement joins TRBV7-2 to TRBJ2-3, with D possibly being TRBD1 (5 bases). Trimming left V 7 bases short and J 0 bases short, with 11 bases between. This CDR3 spans 14 amino acids. The germline V gene encodes CDR1 SGHTA and CDR2 FQGNSA. Incomplete CDR3 DNA: TGTGCCAGCAAGGACACCATGAGCACAGATACG. It yields the protein CASKDTMSTDT. The CDR3 in its entirety is CASKDTMSTDTQYF.

For this clone: The read is 3 residues too short to cover the CDR3 end, so that end is filled in from the germline J gene. This chain joins TRBV2 and TRBJ1-2, with D hard to call. CDR3 length: 14 residues. Germline-derived CDR1 and CDR2 are SNHLY and FYNNEI. This CDR3 is CASIRLAGTDTYTF. The covered CDR3 bases are TGTGCCAGCATCCGACTAGCGGGCACAGATACC. The full variable domain, rest sourced from reference TRBV2 and TRBJ1-2, is EPEVTQTPSHQVTQMGQEVILRCVPISNHLYFYWYRQILGQKVEFLVSFYNNEISEKSEIFDDQFSVERPDGSNFTLKIRSTKLEDSAMYFCASIRLAGTDTYTFGSGTRLTVV.

Concerning this clone: One junction end does not reproduce the germline sequence, and a read error may be involved. The observed sequence ends 3 residues before the CDR3 terminus, with the missing tail filled in from the germline J gene. The sample holds other DNA sequences that translate to the same CDR3. The chain recombines TRBV4-2 with TRBJ1-3, with 8 nucleotides matching TRBD1. Per germline, CDR1 LGHNA and CDR2 YNFKEQ. There are 21 residues in the CDR3. The CDR3 spells CASSPGPGQGGGGLSGNTIYF. The sequenced CDR3 bases are TGTGCCAGCAGCCCCGGTCCCGGACAGGGCGGCGGGGGCCTCTCTGGAAACACG.

As regards this clone: Coverage ceases 3 residues before the CDR3 finishes, and the germline J gene fills in the end. The chain has TRBV10-3 and TRBJ2-7; a weak D match, TRBD1 (6 bases). This CDR3 spans 13 amino acids. From germline, CDR1 is ENHRY and CDR2 SYGVKD. Trimming cost V 4 bases and J 5 bases, with 12 bases left between them. CDR3 DNA, as far as it was read: TGTGCCATCAGTGGGATTACAGGGCACGAG. Protein: CAISGITGHE. From start to end, the CDR3 is CAISGITGHEQYF.

CDR3 in amino acids: CAWMRRKGTGNNSPLFF. The sequenced part of the CDR3 DNA is TGTGCCTGGATGAGGAGGAAGGGGACAGGAAATAATTCACCG. The rearrangement uses TRBV30 and TRBJ2-2; 8 bases line up with TRBD1. The read halts 3 residues ahead of the CDR3 end, with the missing end drawn from the germline J gene. CDR3 size: 17 residues. The germline gives CDR1 GTSNPN, CDR2 SVGIG (reference sequence).

On this clone: The junction shows a germline mismatch at one end, possibly a read error. The CDR3 bases that were read are TGTGCCAGCAGCCAGACAGGGGGCACGGATACG. It translates to CASSQTGGTDT. Given in full, the CDR3 is CASSQTGGTDTQYF. J is TRBJ2-3 and V is TRBV7-3; 10 positions agree with TRBD1. The DNA ends 3 residues before the CDR3 does, and the rest of the CDR3 is filled in from the germline J gene. Per the germline V gene, CDR1 is SGHTA and CDR2 is FQGTGA. This CDR3 contains 14 residues.

Of note for this clone: A junction end diverges from the germline sequence, so it may reflect a read error. Coverage ceases 3 residues before the CDR3 finishes, and the germline J gene fills in the end. The chain employs TRBV4-2 and TRBJ1-1, with 7 bases identical to TRBD1. The germline V gene encodes CDR1 LGHNA and CDR2 YNFKEQ. The CDR3 is made up of 14 amino acids. CDR3 region: CASSLGQANTEAFF. The part of the CDR3 DNA that was read is TGCGCCAGCAGCCTCGGACAGGCGAACACTGAA.

Of note for this clone: The sequence runs out 3 residues before the end of the CDR3; the remainder is reconstructed from the germline J gene. The chain combines TRBV7-2 with TRBJ2-3, with 11 bases aligning to TRBD2. The CDR3 is 15 residues long. Trimming at V came to 4 bases and at J to 4 bases, leaving 4 bases not matched to a gene. The germline gives CDR1 SGHTA, CDR2 FQGNSA. The CDR3: CASSSGLADPDTQYF. The CDR3 DNA, read in part, is TGTGCCAGCAGCTCGGGACTAGCGGATCCAGATACG.

With regard to this clone: The read ends 3 residues early relative to the CDR3; the germline J gene fills the gap. The V and J genes are TRBV7-9 and TRBJ2-1; D unresolved. V lost 5 bases to trimming and J lost 8 bases, with 10 bases between them. The CDR3 loop spans 12 amino acids. Per germline, CDR1 SEHNR and CDR2 FQNEAQ (reference sequence). The sequenced part of the CDR3 DNA is TGTGCCAGCAGCCATGAGGTCCATGAG. It is translated as CASSHEVHE. Given in full, the CDR3 is CASSHEVHEQFF.

The CDR3 reads CASSSRDTAYNEQFF. The covered CDR3 bases are TGTGCCAGCAGCTCCCGGGACACAGCCTACAATGAG. The chain combines TRBV7-8 with TRBJ2-1; possible D gene TRBD1, 6 bases. The observed sequence ends 3 residues before the CDR3 terminus, with the missing tail filled in from the germline J gene. The length of the CDR3 is 15 residues. Looked up from germline, CDR1 is SGHVS and CDR2 is FQNEAQ. The V end lost 4 bases, the J end lost 2 bases, and 12 bases lay between the germline ends.

As concerns this clone: The CDR3 goes on 3 residues after the read ends, and that part is filled in from the germline J gene. The chain couples TRBV19 to TRBJ1-4; 9 bases are shared with TRBD1. CDR1 and CDR2 (germline): LNHDA, SQIVND (reference sequence). V lost 0 bases, J lost 3 bases, and 8 bases stayed unmatched. The CDR3 has 18 amino acids. CDR3 sequence: CASSIDRDREAANEKLFF. CDR3 DNA, as far as it was read: TGTGCCAGTAGTATAGACCGGGACAGGGAAGCCGCTAATGAAAAA.

Concerning this clone itself: Sequencing ends 3 residues short of the CDR3 end; the germline J gene provides the rest. V is TRBV20-1 and J is TRBJ2-2; D is perhaps TRBD1 (5 bases). Looked up from germline, CDR1 is DFQATT and CDR2 is SNEGSKA (reference sequence). CDR3 size: 14 residues. The CDR3: CSARVSGQNEKLFF. Incomplete CDR3 DNA: TGCAGTGCTAGGGTCTCTGGACAAAATGAAAAG.

In regard to this clone: At one end the junction does not follow the germline gene, possibly because of a read error. Read coverage stops 3 residues before the CDR3 terminus; the germline J gene supplies the remainder. The rearrangement uses TRBV7-7 and TRBJ2-2; D may match TRBD1 or TRBD2 (5 bases each). In germline, CDR1 is SSHAT, CDR2 FNYEAQ (reference sequence). This CDR3 has 15 residues. CDR3 amino acids: CASSRGVANTGELFF. The CDR3 DNA, read in part, is TGTGCTAGCAGCCGAGGGGTCGCGAACACCGGGGAG.

Concerning this clone: The read is 3 residues too short to cover the CDR3 end, so that end is filled in from the germline J gene. This sequence joins TRBV6-2 or TRBV6-3 and TRBJ1-1; the D gene is possibly TRBD1 (5 bases). Germline CDR1 reads MNHEY; CDR2 reads SVGEGT. V gave up 5 bases and J gave up 0 bases, with 10 bases separating them. This CDR3 spans 14 amino acids. The part of the CDR3 DNA that was read is TGTGCCAGCAGTAAACAGGCGATGAACACTGAA. This translates into CASSKQAMNTE. The complete CDR3 reads CASSKQAMNTEAFF.

Notes on this clone: The DNA ends 3 residues before the CDR3 does, and the rest of the CDR3 is filled in from the germline J gene. This chain uses TRBV7-6 with TRBJ2-7; the D gene is possibly TRBD2 (5 bases). This CDR3 is 13 amino acids long. V gave up 1 base and J gave up 5 bases, with 9 bases separating them. Germline assignment: CDR1 SGHVS and CDR2 FNYEAQ. CDR3 in amino acids: CASSLDRGNEQYF. The sequenced part of the CDR3 DNA is TGTGCCAGCAGCTTAGATCGGGGTAACGAG.

Of note for this clone: The read terminates 3 residues ahead of where the CDR3 ends, so the germline J gene completes it. The chain carries TRBV28 and TRBJ1-6; 11 nucleotides align to TRBD1. The CDR3 length is 17 residues. The germline V gene encodes CDR1 MDHEN and CDR2 SYDVKM. V lost 5 bases, J lost 11 bases, and 14 bases stayed unmatched. CDR3 residues: CASSQDRGQGSAPPLHF. The part of the CDR3 DNA that was read is TGTGCCAGCAGTCAGGACAGGGGGCAAGGTTCGGCGCCACCC. The full variable domain, with the rest looked up from reference TRBV28 and TRBJ1-6, is DVKVTQSSRYLVKRTGEKVFLECVQDMDHENMFWYRQDPGLGLRLIYFSYDVKMKEKGDIPEGYSVSREKKERFSLILESASTNQTSMYLCASSQDRGQGSAPPLHFGNGTRLTVT.

In regard to this clone: The CDR3 end is not reached by the read, which stops 3 residues before it; the germline J gene fills it in. The chain carries TRBV7-2 and TRBJ2-5; 11 positions agree with TRBD2. The V and J ends lost 3 bases and 4 bases, in that order; junction bases with no gene match: 4. This CDR3 is built from 15 residues. Germline V gene data show CDR1 as SGHTA and CDR2 as FQGNSA. The part of the CDR3 DNA that was read is TGTGCCAGCAGCTTTAGCGGGGGGGCCGGAGAGACC. Translating it yields CASSFSGGAGET. The CDR3 in full is CASSFSGGAGETQYF.

Notes on this clone: With the read ending 3 residues before the CDR3 end, the germline J gene is used to fill in that end. This chain links TRBV18 with TRBJ1-4, with D possibly matching TRBD1 (6 bases). The CDR3 extends over 14 amino acids. Deletions cut 3 bases from V and 7 bases from J, with 12 bases between. Germline loops: CDR1 KGHSH, CDR2 LQKENI. CDR3 protein: CASSPAGAGEKLFF. CDR3 bases read: TGTGCCAGCTCACCGGCGGGGGCGGGTGAAAAA.